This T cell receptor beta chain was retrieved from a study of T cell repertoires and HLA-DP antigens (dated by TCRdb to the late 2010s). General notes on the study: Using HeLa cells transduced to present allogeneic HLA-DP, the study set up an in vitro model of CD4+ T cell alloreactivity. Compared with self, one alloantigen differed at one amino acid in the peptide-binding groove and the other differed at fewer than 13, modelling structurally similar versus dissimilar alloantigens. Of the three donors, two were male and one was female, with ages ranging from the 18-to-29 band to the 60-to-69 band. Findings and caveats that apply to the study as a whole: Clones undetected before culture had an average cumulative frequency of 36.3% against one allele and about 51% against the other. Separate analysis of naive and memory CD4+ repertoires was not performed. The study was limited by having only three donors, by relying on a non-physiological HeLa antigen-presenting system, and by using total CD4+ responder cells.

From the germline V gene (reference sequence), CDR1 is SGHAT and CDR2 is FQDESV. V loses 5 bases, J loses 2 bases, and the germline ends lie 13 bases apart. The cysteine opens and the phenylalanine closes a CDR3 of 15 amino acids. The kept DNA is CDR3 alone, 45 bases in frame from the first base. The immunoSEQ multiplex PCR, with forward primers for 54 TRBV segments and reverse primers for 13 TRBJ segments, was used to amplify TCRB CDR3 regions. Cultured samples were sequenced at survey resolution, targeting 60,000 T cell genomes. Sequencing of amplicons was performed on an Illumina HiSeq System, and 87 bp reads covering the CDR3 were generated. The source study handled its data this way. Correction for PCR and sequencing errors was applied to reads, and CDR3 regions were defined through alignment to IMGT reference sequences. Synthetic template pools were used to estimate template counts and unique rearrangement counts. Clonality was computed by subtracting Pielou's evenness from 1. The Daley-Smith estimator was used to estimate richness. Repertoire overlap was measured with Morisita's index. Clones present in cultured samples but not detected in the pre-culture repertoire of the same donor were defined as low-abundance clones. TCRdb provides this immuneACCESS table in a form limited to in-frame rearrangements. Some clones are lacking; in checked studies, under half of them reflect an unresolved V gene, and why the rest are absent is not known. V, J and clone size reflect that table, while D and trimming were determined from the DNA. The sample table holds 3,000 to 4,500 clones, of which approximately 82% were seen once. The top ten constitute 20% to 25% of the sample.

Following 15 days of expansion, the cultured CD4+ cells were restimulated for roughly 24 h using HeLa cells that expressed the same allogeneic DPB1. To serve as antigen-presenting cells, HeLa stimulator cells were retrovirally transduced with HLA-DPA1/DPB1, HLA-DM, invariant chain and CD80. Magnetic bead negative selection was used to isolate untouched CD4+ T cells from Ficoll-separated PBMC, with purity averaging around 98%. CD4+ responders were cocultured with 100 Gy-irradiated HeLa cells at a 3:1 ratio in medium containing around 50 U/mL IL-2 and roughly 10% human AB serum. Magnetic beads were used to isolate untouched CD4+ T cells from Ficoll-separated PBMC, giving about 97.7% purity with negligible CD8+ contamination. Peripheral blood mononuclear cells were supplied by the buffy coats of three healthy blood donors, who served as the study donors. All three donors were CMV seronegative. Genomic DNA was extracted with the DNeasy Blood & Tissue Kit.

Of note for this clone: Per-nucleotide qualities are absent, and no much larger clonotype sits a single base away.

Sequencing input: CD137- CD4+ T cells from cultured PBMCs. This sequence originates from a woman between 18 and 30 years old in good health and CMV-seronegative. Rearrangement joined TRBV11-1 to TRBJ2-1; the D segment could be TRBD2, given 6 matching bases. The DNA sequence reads TGTGCCAGCAGCGAAAGCGGGTTTACCTACAATGAGCAGTTCTTC. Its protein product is CASSESGFTYNEQFF.